The 25 T cell receptor beta chains presented below share a single source sample, sequenced in a study of blood T cell repertoires in COVID-19. TCRdb's copy holds only in-frame clones and misses some; the assay was immunoSEQ multiplex PCR. The table has approximately 210,000 clones, roughly 90% seen once. The sample taken for sequencing was PBMCs or T cells enriched from blood (not recorded which). Receptors originate from a woman aged 18-29 years who had recovered from COVID-19.

V is TRBV7-9 and J is TRBJ2-1; D remains unclear. Germline V CDR1 and CDR2: SEHNR, FQNEAQ (reference sequence). Trimming stripped 5 bases from V and 0 bases from J, with 11 bases between. The CDR3 has 15 residues. The CDR3 DNA sequence: TGTGCCAGCAGCACCTCGGCTAGCTCCTACAATGAGCAGTTCTTC. Translation: CASSTSASSYNEQFF.

This clone is a singleton in its sample. The chain is built from TRBV27 and TRBJ2-6, with D possibly matching TRBD1 (7 bases). This CDR3 has 21 amino acids. The V gene's germline CDR1 is MNHEY and CDR2 SMNVEV (reference sequence). V gave up 6 bases and J gave up 0 bases, with 27 bases separating them. The CDR3 DNA follows: TGTGCCAGCAGGGCCCTGACCGTCGGCAGGGGGGAAAGCTCTGGGGCCAACGTCCTGACTTTC. Its protein is CASRALTVGRGESSGANVLTF.

The rearrangement joins TRBV5-1 to TRBJ2-7, with D tentatively TRBD1 (6 bases). V lost 0 bases, J lost 3 bases, and 13 bases lay in between. This CDR3 contains 15 residues. CDR1 is SGHRS, CDR2 YFSETQ, per germline. CDR3 region: CASSLAGQSNYEQYF. DNA of the CDR3: TGCGCCAGCAGCTTGGCCGGACAGAGCAACTACGAGCAGTACTTC.

This chain uses TRBV6-5 with TRBJ1-1, with a tentative D call TRBD1 (5 bases). V lost 3 bases and J lost 2, with 13 bases in between. This CDR3 comprises 15 residues. The germline V gene has CDR1 MNHEY and CDR2 SVGAGI. For the CDR3, the DNA is TGTGCCAGCAGTTATCGGGGGGTAACTAACACTGAAGCTTTCTTT. Translating it yields CASSYRGVTNTEAFF.

This rearrangement joins TRBV9 to TRBJ2-3; 9 positions match TRBD1. Trimming cost V 4 bases and J 2 bases; bases outside gene matches: 20. Germline V gives CDR1 SGDLS, CDR2 YYNGEE. This CDR3 has 20 amino acids. Written as DNA, the CDR3 is TGTGCCAGCAGCCCAAACAGGGGGCCCGATCCTTCCAGTATCACAGATACGCAGTATTTT. Protein sequence: CASSPNRGPDPSSITDTQYF. The full variable domain, rest sourced from reference TRBV9 and TRBJ2-3, is DSGVTQTPKHLITATGQRVTLRCSPRSGDLSVYWYQQSLDQGLQFLIQYYNGEERAKGNILERFSAQQFPDLHSELNLSSLELGDSALYFCASSPNRGPDPSSITDTQYFGPGTRLTVL.

This clone was seen only a few times. This chain uses TRBV11-2 with TRBJ2-7; TRBD2 matches at 8 bases. The CDR3 extends over 16 amino acids. J gave up 5 bases and V 2 bases, and 11 bases lay outside the gene matches. Germline CDR1 SGHAT, CDR2 FQNNGV. The CDR3 sequence is CASSLNPAGGLHEQYF. CDR3 nucleotides: TGTGCCAGCAGCTTAAACCCGGCGGGGGGCCTCCACGAGCAGTACTTC.

CDR3 protein: CASSPGQRGEKLFF. The CDR3 nucleotides read TGTGCCAGCAGCCCCGGGCAAAGGGGTGAAAAACTGTTTTTT. This rearrangement joins TRBV3-1 (or the pseudogene TRBV3-2) to TRBJ1-4, with D tentatively TRBD1 (5 bases). The V gene lost 4 bases and the J gene lost 7 bases, with 13 bases spanning the gap. This CDR3 region has 14 residues. Germline values: CDR1 LGHDT, CDR2 YNNKEL (reference sequence).

This chain links TRBV6-2 or TRBV6-3 with TRBJ2-7, with D tentatively TRBD2 (5 bases). Germline CDR1 and CDR2: MNHEY and SVGEGT. CDR3 size: 13 residues. V was pared by 0 bases and J by 6 bases, with 9 bases between. CDR3 DNA: TGTGCCAGCAGTTACTCAGATCGGGGCGAGCAGTACTTC. This translates into CASSYSDRGEQYF.

The genes are TRBV6-5 and TRBJ1-1; tentatively, D is TRBD1 (5 bases). Germline lookup yields CDR1 MNHEY and CDR2 SVGAGI. The CDR3 covers 13 residues. V was shortened by 6 bases and J by 5 bases, with 13 bases between the two germline ends. The CDR3 nucleotides read TGTGCCAGCAGGAACCCAGGGAGGACTGAAGCTTTCTTT. Amino acids: CASRNPGRTEAFF.

For the CDR3, the DNA is TGTGCCAGCAGCGGAGGGACAGGGGGGCTCTACGAGCAGTACTTC. Protein product: CASSGGTGGLYEQYF. The V and J genes are TRBV2 and TRBJ2-7; TRBD1 agrees at 11 bases. This CDR3 has 15 amino acids. Germline V gives CDR1 SNHLY, CDR2 FYNNEI. With V trimmed by 6 bases and J by 3 bases, 7 bases remained unmatched.

The genes are TRBV7-9 and TRBJ1-1, with D possibly TRBD1 on 5 matching bases. The V gene's germline CDR1 is SEHNR and CDR2 FQNEAQ (reference sequence). V was cut by 4 bases and J by 0 bases, with 12 bases left in between. The CDR3 has 15 residues. The CDR3 region has the DNA TGTGCCAGCAGCTCTGGGGGGGACTTGAACACTGAAGCTTTCTTT. Amino acids: CASSSGGDLNTEAFF.

This chain connects TRBV5-1 to TRBJ2-7; TRBD1 agrees at 7 bases. The V gene's germline CDR1 is SGHRS and CDR2 YFSETQ. Trimming removed 0 bases from V and 3 bases from J; junction bases left unmatched: 6. This CDR3 region has 15 residues. CDR3 DNA: TGCGCCAGCAGCTTGGCCCGGGGACAGCGCTACGAGCAGTACTTC. It yields the protein CASSLARGQRYEQYF.

V and J are TRBV4-1 and TRBJ2-2, with D perhaps matching TRBD1 (6 bases). Germline V gene sequence: CDR1 MGHRA, CDR2 YSYEKL. Between the trimmed V and J ends, which lost 3 bases and 0 bases, there was a span of 8 bases. The CDR3 loop spans 15 amino acids. The CDR3 is CASSQGTSNTGELFF. In DNA, the CDR3 is TGCGCCAGCAGCCAGGGGACATCGAACACCGGGGAGCTGTTTTTT.

This rearrangement joins TRBV14 to TRBJ1-6; no clear D. The CDR3 runs to 13 residues. Per germline, CDR1 SGHDN and CDR2 FVKESK. The V and J ends lost 11 bases and 7 bases respectively, with 15 bases between them. Here the CDR3 DNA reads TGTGCCTACTCGTACAGTTGGAATTCACCCCTCCACTTT. It yields the protein CAYSYSWNSPLHF.

The V and J genes are TRBV7-3 and TRBJ2-1; 9 bases match TRBD1. The germline V gene has CDR1 SGHTA and CDR2 FQGTGA. The length of the CDR3 is 15 residues. The J segment lost 8 bases and the V segment lost 6 bases, leaving 11 bases of the junction unmatched. This chain's CDR3 is CASSRTGGPRDEQFF. For the CDR3, the DNA is TGTGCCAGCAGTCGTACAGGGGGCCCCAGGGATGAGCAGTTCTTC.

The J gene is TRBJ2-5, the V gene TRBV5-1; D ambiguous. Trimming took 1 base from V and 2 from J, leaving 3 bases between them. The CDR3 is made up of 12 amino acids. Germline V gene lookup returns CDR1 SGHRS and CDR2 YFSETQ. CDR3 DNA: TGCGCCAGCAGCTTGCTGCAAGAGACCCAGTACTTC. It yields the protein CASSLLQETQYF.

The J gene is TRBJ2-1, the V gene TRBV9; 9 bases line up with TRBD1. V trimming: 3 bases; J trimming: 6 bases; junction bases outside the gene matches: 4. Germline V gene data show CDR1 as SGDLS and CDR2 as YYNGEE. The CDR3 totals 14 residues. The chain's CDR3 is CASSGGQGTNEQFF. The CDR3 bases are TGTGCCAGCAGCGGAGGACAGGGGACCAATGAGCAGTTCTTC.

The chain carries TRBV11-2 and TRBJ1-6; 7 bases map to TRBD1. The CDR3 extends over 16 amino acids. Germline trimming cut 0 bases from V and 7 bases from J; bases unmatched to any gene: 6. The germline gives CDR1 SGHAT, CDR2 FQNNGV. In DNA form, the CDR3 reads TGTGCCAGCAGCTTAGATTTCACAGGGGCAAATTCACCCCTCCACTTT. This sequence encodes CASSLDFTGANSPLHF. Supplemented by reference TRBV11-2 and TRBJ1-6, the full variable domain reads EAGVAQSPRYKIIEKRQSVAFWCNPISGHATLYWYQQILGQGPKLLIQFQNNGVVDDSQLPKDRFSAERLKGVDSTLKIQPAKLEDSAVYLCASSLDFTGANSPLHFGNGTRLTVT.

The V and J genes are TRBV2 and TRBJ2-2; 9 nucleotides agree with TRBD1. CDR3 size: 15 residues. Germline CDR1 SNHLY, CDR2 FYNNEI. V lost 4 bases, J lost 3 bases, and 3 bases stayed unmatched. The CDR3 region is CASSVDRGYTGELFF. The CDR3 region has the DNA TGTGCCAGCAGTGTCGACAGGGGGTACACCGGGGAGCTGTTTTTT.

This clone appeared a few times. The chain links TRBV12-3 or TRBV12-4 to TRBJ1-2; TRBD1 might be the D (6 bases). V lost 4 bases and J lost 14, with 17 bases in between. This CDR3 has 12 amino acids. The CDR3 DNA reads as TGTGCCAGCAGTTCCGACCGGGACAAGAGGACCTTC. This sequence encodes CASSSDRDKRTF.

V usage is TRBV7-3 and J usage is TRBJ2-3; no firm D call. This CDR3 contains 12 residues. Looked up from germline, CDR1 is SGHTA and CDR2 is FQGTGA. V dropped 1 base and J dropped 4 bases, with 3 bases sitting between them. The CDR3 sequence: CASSLRPDTQYF. Here the CDR3 DNA reads TGTGCCAGCAGCTTAAGGCCAGATACGCAGTATTTT.

By frequency in the sample, this clone is medium-sized. The V gene is TRBV6-5, the J gene TRBJ2-1; TRBD2 matches 7 bases. J gave up 1 base and V 5 bases, and 5 bases lay outside the gene matches. This CDR3 comprises 15 residues. Per germline, CDR1 MNHEY and CDR2 SVGAGI. The CDR3 here is CASSPSGVSYNEQFF. The CDR3 DNA reads TGTGCCAGCAGTCCTAGCGGCGTTTCCTACAATGAGCAGTTCTTC.

CDR3: CASSSGRQNTEAFF. The CDR3 coding sequence is TGTGCCAGCAGCAGCGGACGGCAGAACACTGAAGCTTTCTTT. The J gene is TRBJ1-1, the V gene TRBV6-5; D uncertain. The V gene's germline CDR1 is MNHEY and CDR2 SVGAGI. The CDR3 spans 14 residues. V lost 6 bases to trimming and J lost 1 base, with 12 bases between them.

The chain carries TRBV3-1 (or the pseudogene TRBV3-2) and TRBJ2-3, with no clear D. Trimming removed 3 bases from V and 1 base from J, with 5 bases in between. The germline V gene has CDR1 LGHDT and CDR2 YNNKEL (reference sequence). The CDR3 has 13 amino acids. In DNA, the CDR3 is TGTGCCAGCAGCCACTCCGGCACAGATACGCAGTATTTT. It codes for CASSHSGTDTQYF.

The rearrangement links TRBV19 to TRBJ1-5, with a possible D match to TRBD1 (5 bases). V was pared by 6 bases and J by 6 bases, with 12 bases between. The germline V gene has CDR1 LNHDA and CDR2 SQIVND (reference sequence). The CDR3 length is 13 residues. Written as DNA, the CDR3 is TGTGCCAGTAGCACTCAGGGAATTCAGCCCCAGCATTTT. It translates to CASSTQGIQPQHF.